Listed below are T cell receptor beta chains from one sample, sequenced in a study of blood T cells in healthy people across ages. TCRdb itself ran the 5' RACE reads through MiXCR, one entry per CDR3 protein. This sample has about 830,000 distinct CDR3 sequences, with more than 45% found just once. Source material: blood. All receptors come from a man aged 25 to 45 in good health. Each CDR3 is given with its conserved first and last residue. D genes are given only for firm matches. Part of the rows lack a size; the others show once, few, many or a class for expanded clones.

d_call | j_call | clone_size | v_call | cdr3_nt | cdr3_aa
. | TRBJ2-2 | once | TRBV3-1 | TGTGCCAGCAGCCGGCGGGACACCGGGGAGCTGTTTTTT | CASSRRDTGELFF
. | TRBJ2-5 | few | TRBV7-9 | TGTGCCAGCAGCCCACTTGAGGGCCGGCTTCAAGAGACCCAGTACTTC | CASSPLEGRLQETQYF
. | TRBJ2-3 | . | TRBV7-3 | TGTGCCAGCAGCTTAATGCCAGCAGAGCTTGATACGCAGTATTTT | CASSLMPAELDTQYF
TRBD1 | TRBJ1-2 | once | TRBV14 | TGTGCCAGCAGTCGACAGGGATTCTATGGCTACACCTTC | CASSRQGFYGYTF
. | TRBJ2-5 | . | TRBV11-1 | TGTGCCAGCAGTAAAAGGAAGGGTCTTGAGGCGGAGACCCAGTACTTC | CASSKRKGLEAETQYF
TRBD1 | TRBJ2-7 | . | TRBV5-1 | TGCGCCAGCAGCCAAGTCCTTCAGGGGGCAGACGAGCAGTACTTC | CASSQVLQGADEQYF
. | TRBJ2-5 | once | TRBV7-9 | TGTGCCAGCAGCTTAGTGGGCGGCGACGGGGGAGAGACCCAGTACTTC | CASSLVGGDGGETQYF
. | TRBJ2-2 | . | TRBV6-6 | TGTGCCAGCATAGGAGGGGAGAGGGACACCGGGGAGCTGTTTTTT | CASIGGERDTGELFF
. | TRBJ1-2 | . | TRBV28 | TGTGCCAGCAGTTTACTTGTCGGACGGACCCAGGTGGGCTACACCTTC | CASSLLVGRTQVGYTF
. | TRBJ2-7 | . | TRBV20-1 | TGCAGTGCTAGACCCCGACTCCACCCGGGCTACGAGCAGTACTTC | CSARPRLHPGYEQYF
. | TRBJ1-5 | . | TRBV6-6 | TGTGCCAGCGGGCCTGGCCCCAATCAGCCCCAGCATTTT | CASGPGPNQPQHF
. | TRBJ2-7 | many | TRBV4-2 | TGTGCCAGCAGCCAAGATCGAGGCGGTTCTTACGAGCAGTACTTC | CASSQDRGGSYEQYF
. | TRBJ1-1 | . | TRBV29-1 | TGCAGCGGTGACACGACTGAAGCTTTCTTT | CSGDTTEAFF
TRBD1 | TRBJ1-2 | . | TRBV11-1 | TGTGCCAGCAGCGACAGGGGCCGTGTCTATGGCTACACCTTC | CASSDRGRVYGYTF
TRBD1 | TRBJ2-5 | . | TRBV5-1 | TGCGCCAGCAGCTTTGACAGGGTGGAATATGAGCAGTACTTC | CASSFDRVEYEQYF
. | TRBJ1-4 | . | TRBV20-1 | TGCAGTGCTAAGTCAGGCGAAAAACTGTTTTTT | CSAKSGEKLFF
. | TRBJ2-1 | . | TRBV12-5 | TGTGCTAGTGGTTTAGCTGACGCATACAATGAGCAGTTCTTC | CASGLADAYNEQFF
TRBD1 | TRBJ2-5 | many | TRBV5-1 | TGCGCCAGCAGTTGGGGACAGGCGGAGACCCAGTACTTC | CASSWGQAETQYF
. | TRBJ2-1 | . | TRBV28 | TGTGCCAGCAGTCCCTCCGGGACCCTATACAATGAGCAGTTCTTC | CASSPSGTLYNEQFF
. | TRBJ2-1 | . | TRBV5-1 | TGCGCCAGCAGCATGGGACTCCACAATGAGCAGTTCTTC | CASSMGLHNEQFF
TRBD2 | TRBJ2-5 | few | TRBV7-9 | TGTGCCAGCAGCTTAGTGACTAGCGGGAGTTCGGAGACCCAGTACTTC | CASSLVTSGSSETQYF
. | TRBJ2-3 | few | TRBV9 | TGTGCCAGCAGCCCCCCCGGACCTACGCAGTATTTT | CASSPPGPTQYF